Detailed here is one T cell receptor (beta chain). Sequencing was performed with immunoSEQ multiplex PCR; in TCRdb, only in-frame clones are kept and a portion is missing. Of about 94,000 clones in the sample, around 86% are singletons; the top ten hold about 0.33%. This specimen comes from a study of OX40 agonist ivuxolimab in advanced cancers. CDR3 length equals 14 residues. Germline V gene data show CDR1 as SEHNR and CDR2 as FQNEAQ (reference sequence). V lost 5 bases, J lost 5 bases, and 15 bases lay in between. This specimen was CD4+ or CD8+ T cells sorted from blood, taken in a trial of the OX40 agonist ivuxolimab. V gene TRBV7-9 combines with J gene TRBJ2-5; D might be TRBD1 (6 bases). The clonotype was recovered from an adult with an advanced solid tumor such as melanoma, head and neck, liver or kidney cancer. The CDR3: CASSRDTSRETQYF. For the CDR3, the DNA is TGTGCCAGCAGCCGGGACACGAGTCGGGAGACCCAGTACTTC. The variable domain in full, with the rest retrieved from reference TRBV7-9 and TRBJ2-5, is DTGVSQNPRHKITKRGQNVTFRCDPISEHNRLYWYRQTLGQGPEFLTYFQNEAQLEKSRLLSDRFSAERPKGSFSTLEIQRTEQGDSAMYLCASSRDTSRETQYFGPGTRLLVL.